Described below is a single T cell receptor beta chain sequence and its context. What it recognizes is unknown. This entry is derived from a study of CD8 T cells in ankylosing spondylitis. Construction of TCR beta libraries was performed using quantitative 5'-RACE with molecular barcodes. TCRdb fed the 5' RACE reads into MiXCR, producing one record per CDR3 protein. This sample has fewer than 650,000 distinct CDR3 sequences; about 13% occur once, and the top ten carry nearly 7%. Per germline, CDR1 LGHDT and CDR2 YNNKEL (reference sequence). The CDR3 is 14 amino acids. V lost 4 bases and J lost 5; bases outside the gene matches: 3. Notes on the study in general: Characteristic of ankylosing spondylitis blood, it appeared, was a TCR beta motif comprising several highly homologous variants.

J is TRBJ2-1 and V is TRBV3-1; the match to TRBD2 covers 9 bases. This clonotype was obtained from a male donor with ankylosing spondylitis. Material: blood, either unsorted or a sorted T cell fraction (not recorded which). CDR3 in amino acids: CASSRGLAHNEQFF. The CDR3 region has the DNA TGTGCCAGCAGCCGGGGACTAGCCCACAATGAGCAGTTCTTC.